The next 13 T cell receptor beta chains were all read from a single sample in a study of shared clonotypes between healthy human individuals. Libraries were prepared by immunoSEQ multiplex PCR; TCRdb keeps only in-frame clonotypes and omits some of them. Among hundreds of thousands of clones listed, under 95% were seen once. Naive CD8 populations comprised CD45RO-negative cells positively selected for CCR7, excluding terminally differentiated effector memory CD45RA+ cells. Sequenced material: naive CD8+ T cells sorted from blood. These receptor sequences come from a young man in good health.

This clone was detected a few times. The V gene is TRBV27, the J gene TRBJ2-5; D unclear. Per the germline V gene, CDR1 is MNHEY and CDR2 is SMNVEV (reference sequence). The CDR3 sequence is 14 residues long. Trimming pared 5 bases from V and 1 base from J, leaving 11 bases between. The CDR3 DNA reads as TGTGCCAGCAGTCGAGACGAGATCCAAGAGACCCAGTACTTC. Amino acids: CASSRDEIQETQYF.

The rearrangement uses TRBV21-1 and TRBJ1-5. TRBV21-1 has pseudogene status. The CDR3 spans 17 residues. CDR3 sequence (DNA): TGTGCCAGCAGCAAAGAGGGAGGACAGACTAGCAATCAGCCCCAGCATTTT. Amino acid sequence: CASSKEGGQTSNQPQHF.

The DNA for the CDR3 is TGTGCCAGCAGCTTAACATCAGGGTTAGAGACCCAGTACTTC. Encoded protein: CASSLTSGLETQYF. The chain uses TRBV7-9 and TRBJ2-5; D is perhaps TRBD1 (5 bases). Trimming pared 2 bases from V and 4 bases from J, leaving 11 bases between. Germline V gene sequence: CDR1 SEHNR, CDR2 FQNEAQ (reference sequence). The length of the CDR3 is 14 residues.

The rearrangement joins TRBV6-1 to TRBJ2-3; unclear D gene. CDR3 size: 16 residues. V shed 2 bases and J shed 1 base, with 13 bases lying between them. CDR1 is MNHNS and CDR2 is SASEGT in the germline V gene. CDR3 residues: CASSEYRATRTDTQYF. CDR3 DNA: TGTGCCAGCAGTGAATATCGGGCCACCCGCACAGATACGCAGTATTTT.

The CDR3 coding sequence is TGTGCCAGCAGCTCTCTCTCGGGCTTTCGGAATGGCTACACCTTC. This sequence encodes CASSSLSGFRNGYTF. The genes are TRBV11-2 and TRBJ1-2; D gene uncertain. CDR1 is SGHAT, CDR2 FQNNGV, per germline. The CDR3 is 15 residues long. Trimming cost V 4 bases and J 6 bases, with 18 bases left between them.

V and J are TRBV6-5 and TRBJ2-1, with 8 bases lining up with TRBD1. Germline V gene sequence: CDR1 MNHEY, CDR2 SVGAGI. The CDR3 runs 15 residues. V was pared by 6 bases and J by 2 bases, with 6 bases of the junction left unmatched. The CDR3 nucleotides are TGTGCCAGCAGACAACAGGGGGTCGCCTACAATGAGCAGTTCTTC. This encodes CASRQQGVAYNEQFF.

For the CDR3, the DNA is TGTGCCAGCAGTTTGGGCCGGGAGGGCCGGGAGGTAGAGACCCAGTACTTC. Translation: CASSLGREGREVETQYF. The chain employs TRBV28 and TRBJ2-5, with 8 positions matching TRBD2. V gave up 3 bases and J gave up 4 bases; unmatched junction bases: 13. Per the germline V gene, CDR1 is MDHEN and CDR2 is SYDVKM. This CDR3 is 17 amino acids long.

The chain joins TRBV27 to TRBJ1-4, with unresolved D. The CDR3 is made up of 13 amino acids. Germline-derived CDR1 and CDR2 are MNHEY and SMNVEV (reference sequence). The V end was cut by 0 bases, the J end by 13 bases, with 12 bases between. DNA for the CDR3: TGTGCCAGCAGTTTATCACGGACCGGATTACTGTTTTTT. Protein product: CASSLSRTGLLFF.

V gene TRBV28 combines with J gene TRBJ1-5, with D maybe TRBD1 (5 bases). Germline V CDR1 and CDR2: MDHEN, SYDVKM. V was trimmed by 2 bases and J by 6 bases, leaving 11 bases between them. The CDR3 is made up of 14 amino acids. The CDR3 bases are TGTGCCAGCAGTTTACCAGGGTCGAGTCAGCCCCAGCATTTT. It is translated as CASSLPGSSQPQHF.

The rearrangement links TRBV7-9 to TRBJ1-2; no reliable D call. V lost 5 bases and J 0 bases, leaving 13 bases between the germline ends. CDR1 is SEHNR and CDR2 is FQNEAQ in the germline V gene (reference sequence). CDR3 length equals 15 residues. The CDR3 coding sequence is TGTGCCAGCAGCCCTCATTCAGCCCCTAACTATGGCTACACCTTC. Translation: CASSPHSAPNYGYTF.

Only one count was recorded for this clone. The rearrangement links TRBV7-2 to TRBJ2-3, with D unclear. The CDR3 has 17 residues. Trimming removed 2 bases at V and 2 bases at J, with 17 bases between. The germline CDR1 and CDR2 sequences are SGHTA and FQGNSA. The CDR3: CASSLSDSLNPTDTQYF. The DNA for the CDR3 is TGTGCCAGCAGCTTATCCGACTCCTTAAACCCCACAGATACGCAGTATTTT.

The V and J genes are TRBV4-1 and TRBJ2-3; D unresolved. Trimming removed 0 bases from V and 14 bases from J, with 12 bases in between. The CDR3 is made up of 12 amino acids. Germline assignment: CDR1 MGHRA and CDR2 YSYEKL. DNA for the CDR3: TGCGCCAGCAGCCAAGATGGGATAGTTAGGTATTTT. Translating it yields CASSQDGIVRYF.

Concerning this clone itself: The sample holds other DNA sequences that translate to the same CDR3. The V gene is TRBV19, the J gene TRBJ2-3, with 7 bases matching TRBD1. This CDR3 has 14 residues. Germline-derived CDR1 and CDR2 are LNHDA and SQIVND (reference sequence). Germline trimming cut 7 bases from V and 1 base from J; bases unmatched to any gene: 5. As DNA, the CDR3 is TGTGCCAGTACCAGCGGACAGGGCACAGATACGCAGTATTTT. This gives the protein CASTSGQGTDTQYF.